The T cell receptor beta chain described here comes from a study of control samples from healthy donors and cancer patients. Assay used: immunoSEQ multiplex PCR; TCRdb lists only in-frame clones, some missing. Counted here are around 120,000 clones, 88% occurring once; the ten biggest clones make up 3% to 4%. This clone was seen once. This TCR was sampled from a man in his forties in good health. The specimen sequenced was blood.

CDR3 nucleotides: TGTGCCAGTAGCTCCGACAGGGGAGTAGTGAACACTGAAGCTTTCTTT. It encodes CASSSDRGVVNTEAFF. J is TRBJ1-1 and V is TRBV19, with 8 bases that match TRBD1. This CDR3 is built from 16 residues. V shed 6 bases, J shed 0 bases, and the junction held 9 bases outside the gene matches. Germline assignment: CDR1 LNHDA and CDR2 SQIVND (reference sequence).